This T cell receptor (beta chain) was observed in a study of blood T cell repertoires in COVID-19. Study-level background: Whether acute or convalescent, the COVID-19 samples came from the United States, Italy and Spain. The cDNA or gDNA used as material had been derived from T cells, B-cell-depleted T cells, or PBMCs.

Original handling: For nucleated cells, counts were estimated from reference gene primer amplification. Profiling relied on immunoSEQ multiplex PCR, and the TCRdb table lists in-frame clones only, not all of them. V and J calls and clone size are copied from that table; D and trimming were computed from the DNA. The sample lists about 140,000 clones, more than 80% occurring once. This TCR came from a woman of 80 years or more with acute or convalescent COVID-19. Material: peripheral blood.

CDR3 loop: CASSRGRQPQHF. The DNA of the CDR3 is TGTGCCAGCAGCCGAGGGCGTCAGCCCCAGCATTTT. The rearrangement links TRBV7-2 to TRBJ1-5; D is uncertain. Germline V lookup: CDR1 SGHTA, CDR2 FQGNSA. The CDR3 loop spans 12 amino acids. The V and J ends lost 5 bases and 6 bases respectively, with 8 bases between them.